What follows describes a single T cell receptor (beta chain). Its cognate antigen is unknown. With 5 bases removed from V and 6 bases from J, the gap between germline ends came to 19 bases. The CDR3 totals 15 residues. Per the germline V gene, CDR1 is SGHTA and CDR2 is FQGTGA. This record comes from a study of T-cell memory formation after mild COVID-19. Each CDR3 protein is one row after TCRdb ran MiXCR on the 5' RACE reads. Of about 440,000 distinct CDR3 sequences in the sample, 20% were seen once. Study-level findings and limits: What remained unconfirmed was the SARS-CoV-2 specificity of second-wave clones peaking on day 37.

The sequence derives from an adult woman who had mild COVID-19 (a few samples of this study predate the infection). Cell type and time point are not known. This chain joins TRBV7-3 and TRBJ1-1, with D perhaps TRBD1 (5 bases). Sample: PBMCs or a T cell subset sorted from them (not recorded which). The chain's CDR3 is CASSHGGTGGAEAFF. CDR3 DNA sequence: TGTGCCAGCAGCCATGGTGGGACGGGCGGGGCTGAAGCTTTCTTT.